This T cell receptor beta chain was identified during a study of T cells in Graves' hyperthyroidism and ophthalmopathy. Trimming cost V 7 bases and J 0 bases; bases outside gene matches: 9. Germline values: CDR1 MDHEN, CDR2 SYDVKM. This CDR3 region has 15 residues. This clonotype was observed many times. Its antigen is still unknown. In the ophthalmopathy cohort, Clinical Activity Score was at least 3, NOSPECS grade at least 4, and duration under 3 months. The study, taken as a whole, reports: Onset of ophthalmopathy came a median roughly 6.4 months after the model predicted it.

Amplification targeted TCR beta CDR3 regions from RNA transcripts. An initial round of RT-PCR targeting the TCR CDR3 relied on the HTBI primer set. TCRdb analysed the multiplex PCR reads with MiXCR anew, one entry per CDR3 protein. The table includes hundreds of thousands of distinct CDR3 sequences, approximately 14% detected once. The sample comprised blood. The source is a woman aged 50 to 60 with Graves' ophthalmopathy. This chain joins TRBV28 and TRBJ2-7, with 7 bases identical to TRBD1. In DNA, the CDR3 is TGTGCCAGCATGTCGCGGACAGGAAGCTCCTACGAGCAGTACTTC. Its translation is CASMSRTGSSYEQYF.